This record looks at one TCR beta chain sequence and its context. Following RNA extraction, reverse transcription yielded cDNA that acted as the sequencing template. The protocol was immunoSEQ multiplex PCR, while the TCRdb copy is restricted to in-frame clones and leaves out a portion. Among 150,000 to 200,000 clones listed, approximately 52% were seen once. Germline V lookup: CDR1 GTSNPN, CDR2 SVGIG (reference sequence). V lost 1 base and J 4 bases, leaving 8 bases between the germline ends. The CDR3 covers 13 residues. The sample originates from a study of CD8+ T cells in alopecia areata. Treatment here: oral pan-JAK inhibitor, 5-10 mg twice daily.

J is TRBJ1-5 and V is TRBV30; TRBD1 might be the D (6 bases). The source was CD4+ T cells sorted from blood, collected at approximately week 56, from a patient treated with tofacitinib. The sequence derives from a human donor with alopecia areata. The CDR3 reads CAWSAGQNQPQHF. The CDR3 nucleotides are TGTGCCTGGAGTGCCGGACAGAATCAGCCCCAGCATTTT.